This is a list of T cell receptor beta chains from one sample in a study of response to subunit inactivated influenza vaccine. TCRdb reprocessed the RT-PCR reads via MiXCR and lists one record per CDR3 protein. Of around 760,000 distinct CDR3 sequences in the sample, 11% to 15% were seen once. Sequences were derived from PBMCs from blood, sampled less than 15 days before vaccination. These receptors were obtained from a man aged 50 or older who received an inactivated influenza vaccine. Each CDR3 is given with its conserved first and last residue. D genes are given only for firm matches. Only some rows state a clone size, as once, few, many or a class for expanded clones.

TGTGCCAGCAGTGACGACCGGGACAGTATCTACGAGCAGTACTTC,CASSDDRDSIYEQYF,TRBD1,few,TRBJ2-7,TRBV7-7
TGTGCCAGTGAGGGGGGAAACACCATATATTTT,CASEGGNTIYF,.,.,TRBJ1-3,TRBV2
TGTACCTTCTGTCCGGCCGATATTACTAGCGGGGCGAACACCGGGGAGCTGTTTTTT,CTFCPADITSGANTGELFF,.,.,TRBJ2-2,TRBV3-2
TGTGCCAGCAGCCGACTAGTGATGGGCACAGATACGCAGTATTTT,CASSRLVMGTDTQYF,.,few,TRBJ2-3,TRBV12-3/TRBV12-4
TGCAGCGGCGTAGGGGGGCGGCGTAACACTGAAGCTTTCTTT,CSGVGGRRNTEAFF,.,once,TRBJ1-1,TRBV29-1
TGTGCCACCAGCCCCCGGACAGGATGGAACACTGAAGCTTTCTTT,CATSPRTGWNTEAFF,TRBD1,few,TRBJ1-1,TRBV15
TGTGCCAGCAGCCCGGGAGCGAACACTGAAGCTTTCTTT,CASSPGANTEAFF,.,few,TRBJ1-1,TRBV12-3/TRBV12-4
TGCGCCAGCAGCGAGTGGGGTGGGGACAATGAGCAGTTCTTC,CASSEWGGDNEQFF,.,many,TRBJ2-1,TRBV5-1
TGTGCCAGCAGCTTGGGAGGCAGAAATAGCAATCAGCCCCAGCATTTT,CASSLGGRNSNQPQHF,.,.,TRBJ1-5,TRBV5-4
TGTGCCACCAGTGATTTGCTTGAGACAGGGGAAGAGACCCAGTACTTC,CATSDLLETGEETQYF,TRBD1,few,TRBJ2-5,TRBV24-1
TGCGCCAGCAGCTTTACTTCGACTAGCGGGAGGCTCACAGATACGCAGTATTTT,CASSFTSTSGRLTDTQYF,TRBD2,.,TRBJ2-3,TRBV5-1
TGTGCCAGCAGTTACTGGGGGGGCCGGGGCAATCAGCCCCAGCATTTT,CASSYWGGRGNQPQHF,.,few,TRBJ1-5,TRBV6-2/TRBV6-3
TGCGCCAGCAGCTTGGCCAATCGGGGCAGTAACAATGAGCAGTTCTTC,CASSLANRGSNNEQFF,.,few,TRBJ2-1,TRBV5-1
TGTGCCAGCAGCTCGCAACCAAACGAGCAGTACTTC,CASSSQPNEQYF,.,.,TRBJ2-7,TRBV7-9
TGTGCCAGCAGTGGGTCACTAGCGCGGGAGCAGTACTTC,CASSGSLAREQYF,TRBD2,.,TRBJ2-7,TRBV2
TGTGCCAGCAGCCAAAGCGCAGGGCTGGCCCAAGAGACCCAGTACTTC,CASSQSAGLAQETQYF,.,few,TRBJ2-5,TRBV6-1
TGCAGTGCTAATGAGTTTGCGAGGGCGGCCACCGGGGAGCTGTTTTTT,CSANEFARAATGELFF,.,few,TRBJ2-2,TRBV20-1
TGTGCCAGCAGCTTAGATTGGAATACGCAGTATTTT,CASSLDWNTQYF,.,few,TRBJ2-3,TRBV7-2
TGTGCCAGCAGTTCTGACAACGAGCAGTACTTC,CASSSDNEQYF,.,.,TRBJ2-7,TRBV28
TGCGCCAGCAGCTACTATGCCGGAACTAATGAAAAACTGTTTTTT,CASSYYAGTNEKLFF,.,many,TRBJ1-4,TRBV5-1
TGTGCCAGCAGTTTCAGGTCTACCTATGGCTACACCTTC,CASSFRSTYGYTF,.,many,TRBJ1-2,TRBV12-3/TRBV12-4
TGTGCCAGCAGTTTAGCGTTGGCTTCCCCCGAGCAGTACTTC,CASSLALASPEQYF,.,.,TRBJ2-7,TRBV12-3/TRBV12-4
TGCGCCAGCAGGGACAGAACGAACACCGGGGAGCTGTTTTTT,CASRDRTNTGELFF,.,.,TRBJ2-2,TRBV5-1
TGTGCCAGCAGTTTTCGGTTGGGCACCGGGGAGCTGTTTTTT,CASSFRLGTGELFF,.,.,TRBJ2-2,TRBV6-5
TGTGCCAGTGGCTTTGCAGGCCTAGAGCAGTTCTTC,CASGFAGLEQFF,.,.,TRBJ2-1,TRBV7-6
TGTGCCAGCAGCTTAGTTGGGGGGAAGAACACCGGGGAGCTGTTTTTT,CASSLVGGKNTGELFF,.,few,TRBJ2-2,TRBV7-6
TGCGCCAGCAGCCAAGGTTCTAGCGGGAGGGCCCTCAACACAGATACGCAGTATTTT,CASSQGSSGRALNTDTQYF,TRBD2,.,TRBJ2-3,TRBV4-3
TGTGCCAGCAGTTTTTTAGCGGGGAGCCAAGAGACCCAGTACTTC,CASSFLAGSQETQYF,TRBD2,.,TRBJ2-5,TRBV12-3/TRBV12-4
TGTGCCAGCAGCTTTATTGTCGGGGGCACAGATACGCAGTATTTT,CASSFIVGGTDTQYF,.,few,TRBJ2-3,TRBV7-2
TGCGCCAGCAGCCAAGATTTCGGGACAGGGGGCCACGAGCAGTACTTC,CASSQDFGTGGHEQYF,TRBD1,few,TRBJ2-7,TRBV4-3
TGTGCCAGCAGTCCGGACAGGGGAGATCAGCCCCAGCATTTT,CASSPDRGDQPQHF,TRBD1,.,TRBJ1-5,TRBV2
TGTGCCAGCAGCCCTTGGTCGTGGATGGCTGAGACCCAGTACTTC,CASSPWSWMAETQYF,.,.,TRBJ2-5,TRBV7-8
TGCAGTGCAGCGAGACAGGGGGATCCCTACGAGCAGTACTTC,CSAARQGDPYEQYF,TRBD1,few,TRBJ2-7,TRBV20-1
TGCGCCAGCAGCGAAGGGGACAGACGAGGGACCCAGTACTTC,CASSEGDRRGTQYF,TRBD1,.,TRBJ2-5,TRBV5-1
TGTGCCAGCAGGGCAGGGGTACTGGGAGAGACCCAGTACTTC,CASRAGVLGETQYF,.,many,TRBJ2-5,TRBV28
TGCAGTGCTAGAGCGACCACGGGCCCCTTCTATGGCTACACCTTC,CSARATTGPFYGYTF,.,many,TRBJ1-2,TRBV20-1
TGTGCCAGCAGCGTAGCGGGATTAGGCCAAGAGACCCAGTACTTC,CASSVAGLGQETQYF,.,.,TRBJ2-5,TRBV9
TGTGCCAGCAGCGTAGAGGGTAGCGGCATGGCAGATACGCAGTATTTT,CASSVEGSGMADTQYF,.,few,TRBJ2-3,TRBV9
TGCAGTGCTACTAGCCCGCGGGACAGGGGTGGAAACATTCAGTACTTC,CSATSPRDRGGNIQYF,TRBD1,few,TRBJ2-4,TRBV20-1
TGTGCCAGCAGTTACTCGATCCAGGGCCTCTACGAGCAGTACTTC,CASSYSIQGLYEQYF,.,few,TRBJ2-7,TRBV6-5
TGCGCCAGCAGCTTGGGACAGGGGTCCCAAGAGACCCAGTACTTC,CASSLGQGSQETQYF,TRBD1,.,TRBJ2-5,TRBV5-1
TGTGCCAGCAGCTTTAGTAGCGGGGGTTTGAGTAGCATTCAGTACTTC,CASSFSSGGLSSIQYF,TRBD2,few,TRBJ2-4,TRBV5-4
TGCGCCAGCAGGATGGACAGGCAGACCCAGTACTTC,CASRMDRQTQYF,TRBD1,few,TRBJ2-5,TRBV5-1
TGCAGTGCCCGACAGGGGGCGAGGACCGGGGAGCTGTTTTTT,CSARQGARTGELFF,TRBD1,.,TRBJ2-2,TRBV20-1
TGTGCCAGCAGCCTCAGGGGACGAGCGACCCAGTACTTC,CASSLRGRATQYF,.,few,TRBJ2-5,TRBV12-3/TRBV12-4
TGCAGCGTCGTGGACAGAGAGGATGAAAAACTGTTTTTT,CSVVDREDEKLFF,.,.,TRBJ1-4,TRBV29-1
TGTGCCAGCAGTTTAGCCGGGACAGCCGATGAAGCTTTCTTT,CASSLAGTADEAFF,TRBD1,.,TRBJ1-1,TRBV12-3/TRBV12-4
TGTGCCACCCCAGGGGACAAGAACACTGAAGCTTTCTTT,CATPGDKNTEAFF,.,few,TRBJ1-1,TRBV6-1
TGCAGTGCTAGCGCCCGGCGGTTGAACACTGAAGCTTTCTTT,CSASARRLNTEAFF,.,few,TRBJ1-1,TRBV20-1
TGCAGTGCGGACGGCGGGGGGGATCTGGGCAATGAGCAGTTCTTC,CSADGGGDLGNEQFF,TRBD2,many,TRBJ2-1,TRBV20-1
TGCAGTGCTTGGACTAGCGGGAGGTGGAATGAGCAGTTCTTC,CSAWTSGRWNEQFF,TRBD2,.,TRBJ2-1,TRBV20-1
TGCGCCAGCAGCTTGGCCGACAAGAACCTTAACTATGGCTACACCTTC,CASSLADKNLNYGYTF,.,.,TRBJ1-2,TRBV5-1
TGTGCCAGCAGCTACCCAGGGACAGGGGGCTCCTACGAGCAGTACTTC,CASSYPGTGGSYEQYF,TRBD1,.,TRBJ2-7,TRBV28
TGCAGTGCTAGAGAAGAACTAGCGGGAGGTCGGGCCACTTACGAGCAGTACTTC,CSAREELAGGRATYEQYF,TRBD2,.,TRBJ2-7,TRBV20-1
TGTGCCAGCAGCTCCGGGACAGTTTCCACAGATACGCAGTATTTT,CASSSGTVSTDTQYF,TRBD1,.,TRBJ2-3,TRBV12-3/TRBV12-4
TGTGCCAGCAGCTTCCTTGCCCCCAGATTACCGACTTTC,CASSFLAPRLPTF,.,.,TRBJ2-7,TRBV7-2
TGTGCCAGCAGCGGACTGACTAGCGGGAGGCCCCTCTCCTACGAGCAGTACTTC,CASSGLTSGRPLSYEQYF,TRBD2,few,TRBJ2-7,TRBV5-5
TGTGCCATCAGTGGGGGTTTTATGGCTTTGACCCAGTACTTC,CAISGGFMALTQYF,.,few,TRBJ2-5,TRBV10-3
TGTGCCAGCAGCTTAGCGCTGAGGGGCAGGCATGAGCAGTTCTTC,CASSLALRGRHEQFF,.,few,TRBJ2-1,TRBV7-9
TGCGCCAGCAGTGAACGACAACTAGCGCCAGATACGCAGTATTTT,CASSERQLAPDTQYF,TRBD2,once,TRBJ2-3,TRBV5-1